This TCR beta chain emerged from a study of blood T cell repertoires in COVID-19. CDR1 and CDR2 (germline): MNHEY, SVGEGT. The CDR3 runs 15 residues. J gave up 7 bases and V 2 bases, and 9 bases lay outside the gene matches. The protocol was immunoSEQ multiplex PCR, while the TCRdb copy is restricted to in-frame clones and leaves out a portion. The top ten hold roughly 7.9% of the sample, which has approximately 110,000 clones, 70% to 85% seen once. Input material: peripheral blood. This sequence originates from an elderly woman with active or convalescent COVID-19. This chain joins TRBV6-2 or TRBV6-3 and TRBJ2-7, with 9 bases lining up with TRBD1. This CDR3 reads CASSYLTGTGREQYF. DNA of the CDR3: TGTGCCAGCAGTTACCTTACCGGGACAGGGCGGGAGCAGTACTTC.